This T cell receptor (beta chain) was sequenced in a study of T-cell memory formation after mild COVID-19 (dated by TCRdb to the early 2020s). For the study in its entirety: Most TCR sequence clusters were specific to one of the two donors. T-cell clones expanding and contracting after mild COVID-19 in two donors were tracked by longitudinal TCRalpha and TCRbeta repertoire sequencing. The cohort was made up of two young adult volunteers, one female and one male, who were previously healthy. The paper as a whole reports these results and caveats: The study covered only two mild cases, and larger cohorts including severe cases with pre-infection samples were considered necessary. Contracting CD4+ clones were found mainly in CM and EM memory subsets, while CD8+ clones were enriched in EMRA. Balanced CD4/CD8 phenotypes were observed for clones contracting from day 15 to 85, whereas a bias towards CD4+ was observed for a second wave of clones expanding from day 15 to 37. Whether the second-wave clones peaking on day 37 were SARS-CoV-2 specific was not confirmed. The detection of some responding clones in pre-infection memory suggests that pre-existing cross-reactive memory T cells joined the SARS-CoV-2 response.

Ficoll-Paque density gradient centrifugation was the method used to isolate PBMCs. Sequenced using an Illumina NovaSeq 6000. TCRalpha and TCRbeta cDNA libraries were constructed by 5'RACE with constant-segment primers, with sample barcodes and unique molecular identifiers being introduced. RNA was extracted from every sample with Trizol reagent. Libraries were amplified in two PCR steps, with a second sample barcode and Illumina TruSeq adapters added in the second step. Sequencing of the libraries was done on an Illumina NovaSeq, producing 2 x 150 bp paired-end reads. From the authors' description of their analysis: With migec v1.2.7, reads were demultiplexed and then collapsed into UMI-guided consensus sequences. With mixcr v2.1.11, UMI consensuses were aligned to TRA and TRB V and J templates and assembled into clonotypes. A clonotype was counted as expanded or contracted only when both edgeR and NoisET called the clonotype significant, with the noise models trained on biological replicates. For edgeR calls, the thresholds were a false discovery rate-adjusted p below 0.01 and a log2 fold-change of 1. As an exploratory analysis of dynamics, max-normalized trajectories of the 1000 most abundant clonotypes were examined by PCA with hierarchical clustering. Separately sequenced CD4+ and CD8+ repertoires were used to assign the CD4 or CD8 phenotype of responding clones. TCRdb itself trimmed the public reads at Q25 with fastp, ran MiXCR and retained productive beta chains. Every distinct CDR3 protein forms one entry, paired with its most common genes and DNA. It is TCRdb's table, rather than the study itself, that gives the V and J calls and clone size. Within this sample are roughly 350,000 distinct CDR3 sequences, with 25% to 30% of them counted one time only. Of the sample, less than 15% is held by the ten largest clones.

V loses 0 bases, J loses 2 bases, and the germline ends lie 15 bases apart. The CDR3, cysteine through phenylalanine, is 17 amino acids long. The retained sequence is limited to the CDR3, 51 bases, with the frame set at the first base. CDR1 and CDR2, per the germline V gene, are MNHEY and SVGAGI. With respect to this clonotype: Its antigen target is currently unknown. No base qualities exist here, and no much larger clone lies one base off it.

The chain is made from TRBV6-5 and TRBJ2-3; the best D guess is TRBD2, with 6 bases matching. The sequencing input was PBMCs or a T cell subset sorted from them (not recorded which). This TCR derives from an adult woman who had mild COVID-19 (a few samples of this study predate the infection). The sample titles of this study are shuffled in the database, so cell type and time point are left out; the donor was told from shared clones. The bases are TGTGCCAGCAGTTACTCGAAAGGTAGCGGAAACACAGATACGCAGTATTTT. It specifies CASSYSKGSGNTDTQYF.